This TCR beta chain was captured by sequencing in a study of CD8 T cells in Susac syndrome. Trimming stripped 1 base from V and 6 bases from J, with 10 bases between. CDR1 and CDR2 (germline): LGHDT, YNNKEL (reference sequence). There are 15 residues in the CDR3. It was with random hexamers that roughly 0.45 to 1 ug RNA was reverse transcribed. TCRdb passed the immunoSEQ multiplex PCR reads through MiXCR, listing each CDR3 protein once. This table holds about 140,000 distinct CDR3 sequences, around 94% found once. This clonotype is a singleton in its sample. The receptor was derived from a human donor in good health. Sequencing was carried out using CD8+ T cells from PBMCs. The chain is built from TRBV3-1 and TRBJ1-6; D call uncertain. CDR3 region: CASSQAVGTNSPLHF. In DNA form, the CDR3 reads TGTGCCAGCAGCCAAGCGGTCGGAACTAATTCACCCCTCCACTTT.